This is a list of T cell receptor beta chains from one sample in a study of T cells after yellow fever vaccination. TCRdb itself ran the 5' RACE reads through MiXCR, one entry per CDR3 protein. The sample shows around 500,000 distinct CDR3 sequences, roughly a fifth of them seen only once. The sample consisted of PBMCs, taken more than 20 days after the first yellow fever vaccination. The source is a man younger than 35 who received the YFV17D yellow fever vaccine. CDR3s include the opening cysteine and the closing phenylalanine or tryptophan. D genes are given only for firm matches. The listing skips clone size in some rows; elsewhere it reads once, few, many or a size class.

TRBD2	-	TRBV18	TRBJ2-1	16	CASSRALAGNSKEQFF	TGTGCCAGCTCACGAGCCCTAGCGGGGAATTCCAAAGAGCAGTTCTTC
-	many	TRBV10-2	TRBJ2-1	13	CASQGSSYNEQFF	TGCGCCAGTCAGGGTTCCTCCTACAATGAGCAGTTCTTC
TRBD1	few	TRBV14	TRBJ1-1	15	CASSPTRTGNTEAFF	TGTGCCAGCAGCCCTACTAGGACAGGGAACACTGAAGCTTTCTTT
-	few	TRBV5-1	TRBJ2-5	15	CASSLAVLSDETQYF	TGCGCCAGCAGCTTGGCCGTATTAAGCGATGAGACCCAGTACTTC
-	-	TRBV12-3/TRBV12-4	TRBJ1-6	16	CASRGGGHSYNSPLHF	TGTGCCAGCAGGGGGGGCGGTCACTCCTATAATTCACCCCTCCACTTT
-	-	TRBV14	TRBJ1-2	16	CASSYNQGLFNYGYTF	TGTGCCAGCAGCTATAACCAGGGACTTTTCAACTATGGCTACACCTTC
-	few	TRBV6-5	TRBJ2-3	12	CASGTWGDTQYF	TGTGCCAGCGGAACTTGGGGGGATACGCAGTATTTT
TRBD2	many	TRBV5-1	TRBJ2-1	15	CASSLDSGGVLGQFF	TGCGCCAGCAGCTTGGATAGCGGGGGAGTACTGGGGCAGTTCTTC
TRBD1	-	TRBV5-1	TRBJ2-5	15	CASSWGQANQETQYF	TGCGCCAGCAGCTGGGGACAGGCTAACCAAGAGACCCAGTACTTC
TRBD1	-	TRBV7-2	TRBJ2-4	15	CASSTRQGSKNIQYF	TGTGCCAGCAGCACCAGACAGGGTTCCAAAAACATTCAGTACTTC
-	-	TRBV5-4	TRBJ2-1	12	CASSFVGGEQFF	TGTGCCAGCAGCTTTGTAGGGGGTGAGCAGTTCTTC
-	few	TRBV20-1	TRBJ2-1	15	CSASLGAQIPNEQFF	TGCAGTGCTAGTTTGGGGGCGCAGATTCCGAATGAGCAGTTCTTC
-	few	TRBV7-8	TRBJ2-3	12	CASSPNRDTQYF	TGTGCCAGCAGCCCCAACAGGGATACGCAGTATTTT
-	few	TRBV6-4	TRBJ2-1	13	CASSGSQGNEQFF	TGTGCCAGCAGTGGGTCCCAAGGTAATGAGCAGTTCTTC
-	-	TRBV27	TRBJ2-7	15	CASSPPGRITYEQYF	TGTGCCAGCAGTCCGCCGGGACGCATAACCTACGAGCAGTACTTC
-	-	TRBV6-1	TRBJ2-5	16	CASREHSGFVKETQYF	TGTGCCAGCAGAGAGCACAGTGGGTTCGTGAAGGAGACCCAGTACTTC
TRBD1	-	TRBV20-1	TRBJ2-7	15	CSARESTGALYEQYF	TGCAGTGCTAGAGAATCGACAGGGGCTCTCTACGAGCAGTACTTC
TRBD2	many	TRBV4-3	TRBJ2-3	16	CASSQEASGGIDTQYF	TGCGCCAGCAGCCAAGAGGCTAGCGGGGGGATAGATACGCAGTATTTT
TRBD2	-	TRBV28	TRBJ2-5	15	CASSQPGGREATQYF	TGTGCCAGCAGCCAACCCGGGGGTCGGGAGGCGACCCAGTACTTC
TRBD2	few	TRBV19	TRBJ2-2	15	CASRRTSGATGELFF	TGTGCCAGTAGAAGGACTAGCGGGGCCACCGGGGAGCTGTTTTTT
TRBD2	few	TRBV7-2	TRBJ2-5	14	CASIQPGTTETQYF	TGTGCCAGCATCCAGCCCGGGACTACCGAGACCCAGTACTTC
-	few	TRBV5-1	TRBJ2-1	11	CASSRRYEQFF	TGCGCCAGTTCGCGGCGTTACGAGCAGTTCTTC
-	many	TRBV4-3	TRBJ2-1	15	CASSQPGLSYNEQFF	TGCGCCAGCAGCCAACCGGGACTCTCCTACAATGAGCAGTTCTTC
-	-	TRBV28	TRBJ1-4	11	CASSTQVRVFF	TGTGCCAGCAGCACTCAGGTTCGGGTGTTTTTT
-	-	TRBV29-1	TRBJ2-3	13	CSDIGHLTDTQYF	TGCAGCGACATAGGACACCTCACAGATACGCAGTATTTT
-	few	TRBV6-5	TRBJ1-1	15	CASSYSGVMNTEAFF	TGTGCCAGCAGTTACTCGGGGGTTATGAACACTGAAGCTTTCTTT
TRBD2	few	TRBV11-2	TRBJ2-5	15	CASSTTRLALETQYF	TGTGCCAGCAGCACTACTAGACTAGCTCTTGAGACCCAGTACTTC
-	-	TRBV30	TRBJ1-5	14	CAWGAVTGGQPQHF	TGTGCCTGGGGCGCCGTGACAGGAGGACAGCCCCAGCATTTT
TRBD1	-	TRBV5-4	TRBJ1-2	15	CASSLTGQGAFGYTF	TGTGCCAGCAGCTTGACTGGACAGGGGGCTTTTGGCTACACCTTC
TRBD2	-	TRBV4-1	TRBJ2-3	20	CASSPTGVAGGNIDTDTQYF	TGCGCCAGCAGCCCCACTGGGGTAGCGGGGGGGAATATTGACACAGATACGCAGTATTTT
-	few	TRBV20-1	TRBJ2-7	15	CSANAGGQPSYEQYF	TGCAGTGCAAACGCAGGAGGACAGCCGTCCTACGAGCAGTACTTC
TRBD2	few	TRBV9	TRBJ2-2	17	CASSPFLGLANTGELFF	TGTGCCAGCAGCCCCTTTCTGGGACTAGCGAACACCGGGGAGCTGTTTTTT
-	-	TRBV9	TRBJ2-3	15	CASSPPPVGTDTQYF	TGTGCCAGCAGCCCCCCCCCGGTTGGGACAGATACGCAGTATTTT
-	-	TRBV28	TRBJ2-2	14	CASSIRSFTGELFF	TGTGCCAGCAGTATTAGGTCCTTCACCGGGGAGCTGTTTTTT
-	-	TRBV20-1	TRBJ1-4	14	CSARDWSGDEKLFF	TGCAGTGCTAGAGATTGGTCAGGGGATGAAAAACTGTTTTTT
TRBD2	few	TRBV6-5	TRBJ2-1	16	CASSYSRAGAYNEQFF	TGTGCCAGCAGTTACTCCCGGGCGGGGGCCTACAATGAGCAGTTCTTC